One sample yielded the 10 T cell receptor beta chains listed below, sequenced in a study of shared clonotypes between healthy human individuals. Some clones are missing from TCRdb's copy, which holds only in-frame ones; the method was immunoSEQ multiplex PCR. Of 150,000 to 200,000 clones in the sample, 85% to 95% were seen once. The sample comprised naive CD4+ T cells sorted from blood. Subset indicated: CD45RA+ positively selected. The receptors originated from a woman aged 25 to 39 in good health.

The chain carries TRBV6-5 and TRBJ2-7; 11 nucleotides align to TRBD1. The trim removed 2 bases at V and 5 bases at J, leaving 5 bases unmatched. Germline V CDR1 and CDR2: MNHEY, SVGAGI. The CDR3 loop spans 15 amino acids. This CDR3 reads CASSYEGQGVNEQYF. In DNA, the CDR3 is TGTGCCAGCAGTTACGAGGGACAGGGGGTCAACGAGCAGTACTTC.

The J gene is TRBJ2-7, the V gene TRBV5-4, with 8 positions matching TRBD2. The CDR3 is made up of 15 amino acids. Trimming at V came to 7 bases and at J to 0 bases, leaving 9 bases not matched to a gene. Germline loops: CDR1 SGHNT, CDR2 YYREEE (reference sequence). This CDR3 reads CASHEKREFSYEQYF. CDR3 nucleotides: TGTGCCAGCCATGAAAAGCGGGAGTTCTCCTACGAGCAGTACTTC.

This clone was counted once. J is TRBJ2-3 and V is TRBV10-3; the match to TRBD2 covers 10 bases. Germline CDR1 is ENHRY and CDR2 is SYGVKD. V shed 4 bases, J shed 6 bases, and the junction held 16 bases outside the gene matches. This CDR3 comprises 18 residues. CDR3 DNA: TGTGCCATCAGTGCCCCCGGTACTAGCGGGACCTCAGGGGATACGCAGTATTTT. Translating gives CAISAPGTSGTSGDTQYF.

The chain carries TRBV10-3 and TRBJ2-1; 12 bases are shared with TRBD2. V gave up 0 bases and J gave up 8 bases; unmatched junction bases: 5. CDR1 and CDR2 (germline): ENHRY, SYGVKD. There are 16 residues in the CDR3. The CDR3 DNA reads as TGTGCCATCAGTGAGTCATGGACTAGCGGGATTTATGAGCAGTTCTTC. Its translation: CAISESWTSGIYEQFF.

The genes are TRBV18 and TRBJ2-1; 7 positions match TRBD1. The CDR3 sequence is 15 residues long. CDR1 KGHSH and CDR2 LQKENI come from the germline V gene. V shed 1 base and J 6 bases; nucleotides not matched to a gene: 6. The CDR3 sequence: CASSPQGALSNEQFF. The CDR3 nucleotides read TGTGCCAGCTCACCACAGGGGGCCTTGAGCAATGAGCAGTTCTTC.

V and J are TRBV28 and TRBJ1-4; 12 bases are shared with TRBD1. Germline CDR1 reads MDHEN; CDR2 reads SYDVKM. The CDR3 is made up of 16 amino acids. V was clipped by 6 bases and J by 8 bases; unmatched bases: 10. Here the CDR3 DNA reads TGTGCCAGCAGCCTAAACCCGGGACAGGGGGCGGAAAAACTGTTTTTT. Its protein is CASSLNPGQGAEKLFF. Supplemented by reference TRBV28 and TRBJ1-4, the full variable domain reads DVKVTQSSRYLVKRTGEKVFLECVQDMDHENMFWYRQDPGLGLRLIYFSYDVKMKEKGDIPEGYSVSREKKERFSLILESASTNQTSMYLCASSLNPGQGAEKLFFGSGTQLSVL.

V is TRBV25-1 and J is TRBJ2-2; D is unclear. Trimming shortened V by 5 bases and J by 1 base, and 5 bases separated the two germline ends. The CDR3 is made up of 13 amino acids. Per germline, CDR1 MGHDK and CDR2 SYGVNS. The CDR3, as DNA: TGTGCCAGCAGTAGACAGAACACCGGGGAGCTGTTTTTT. Translating gives CASSRQNTGELFF. The whole variable domain, filled in from reference TRBV25-1 and TRBJ2-2, reads EADIYQTPRYLVIGTGKKITLECSQTMGHDKMYWYQQDPGMELHLIHYSYGVNSTEKGDLSSESTVSRIRTEHFPLTLESARPSHTSQYLCASSRQNTGELFFGEGSRLTVL.

V usage is TRBV9 and J usage is TRBJ2-2; maybe TRBD2 (6 bases). The germline V and J ends were trimmed by 0 bases and 6 bases, with 15 bases remaining between them. This CDR3 is 16 amino acids long. Germline lookup yields CDR1 SGDLS and CDR2 YYNGEE. The DNA for the CDR3 is TGTGCCAGCAGCGTAGGGACACTAGCATCCCCCGGGGAGCTGTTTTTT. Its translation: CASSVGTLASPGELFF.

V is TRBV28 and J is TRBJ1-1; 7 bases fit TRBD1. Trimming cost V 1 base and J 7 bases; bases outside gene matches: 9. CDR1 MDHEN and CDR2 SYDVKM come from the germline V gene. The CDR3 covers 15 residues. This chain's CDR3 is CASSLFKGAKDEAFF. The CDR3 region has the DNA TGTGCCAGCAGTTTATTTAAGGGGGCAAAGGATGAAGCTTTCTTT.

The rearrangement links TRBV25-1 to TRBJ2-7; D unresolved. CDR1 and CDR2 from the germline V gene are MGHDK and SYGVNS. The V end lost 2 bases, the J end lost 5 bases, and 10 bases lay between the germline ends. The CDR3 is 13 amino acids. The CDR3 DNA is TGTGCCAGCAGTGAAAAGGGAAGGGACGAGCAGTACTTC. Translation: CASSEKGRDEQYF.